This T cell receptor (beta chain) is from a study of blood T cell repertoires in COVID-19 (dated by TCRdb to 2018 to 2020). In the study overall: Collaborator samples came from the United States, Italy and Spain and covered acute and convalescent phases of COVID-19. Where HLA class I and class II types were available, the types were taken from metadata supplied by the sample provider, not from assay-based typing. The repertoires were released in a freely available public database intended as a resource for research on the immune response to SARS-CoV-2. Samples were obtained from the ongoing ImmuneRACE study (first 160 participants) and from about 1,300 subjects provided by 6 global collaborators. The prospective study material was composed of cDNA or gDNA derived from T cells, B-cell-depleted T cells, or PBMCs. Deeply sampled blood TCRbeta repertoires from subjects exposed to, actively infected with, or recovered from COVID-19 were included in the dataset. The sample metadata nearly always contained a de-identified subject ID, COVID-19 status, age in years and sex. The paper's findings and limits, for the study overall: The quantity of clinical and demographic metadata differed by source and by participant and was supplied without curation.

One collaborating source in Seattle enrolled patients during active infection and followed them longitudinally through the course of disease. Whole blood was collected in K2EDTA tubes by collaborating institutions according to the institutions' own protocols. For TCRbeta analysis, collaborator samples were shipped as frozen whole blood, as isolated PBMCs, or as DNA extracted from either sample type. TCRbeta CDR3 regions were amplified from genomic DNA using the immunoSEQ Assay, a bias-controlled multiplex PCR. The authors' analysis ran thus. Within the assay, amplification of reference gene primers was used to estimate how many nucleated cells each sample contained. To quantify the absolute abundance of each unique TCRbeta CDR3 rearrangement, sequence reads were collapsed and filtered. Productive Simpson clonality was computed per sample as the square root of Simpson's diversity index over productive rearrangements. TCRdb re-hosts the immuneACCESS table, in-frame sequences only. Its copies lack some clones; in the studies checked, an unresolved V gene accounts for under half of them, and the cause for the rest is not known. D and trimming come from the DNA, and the V and J calls and clone size come from that table. Here the sample has some 360,000 clones; more than 75% occur a single time. The ten largest clones represent 2% to 2.5% of the sample.

V loses 3 bases of germline sequence and J loses 15 bases, and the interval between the two ends is 20 bases. Including the terminal cysteine and phenylalanine, the CDR3 comprises 13 residues. Only the CDR3 portion is preserved as DNA: 39 bases, with reading frame beginning at the first base. CDR1 and CDR2, looked up from the germline V gene (reference sequence), are GTSNPN and SVGIG. Comments on this clone: Its antigen has not been determined. Base-call qualities are not available, and no considerably larger clone is one nucleotide away.

The chain joins TRBV30 to TRBJ1-4, with no confidently assigned D gene. The TCR originated in a woman in her sixties or seventies with COVID-19, enrolled during active disease. Sequenced material: peripheral blood. The CDR3 protein: CAWRRGPNEEMFF. The bases are TGTGCCTGGAGGCGAGGGCCTAATGAGGAAATGTTTTTT.